Each of the 2 T cell receptor beta chains below was sequenced from the same sample in a study of T cells in Graves' hyperthyroidism and ophthalmopathy. Researchers took RNA transcripts and amplified the TCR beta CDR3 regions from them. A first-round RT-PCR of the TCR CDR3 used the HTBI primer set. MiXCR was run by TCRdb on the multiplex PCR reads, yielding one entry per CDR3 protein. The table has hundreds of thousands of distinct CDR3 sequences, 15% to 19% seen once. The sequencing input was blood. These receptors came from a woman aged 18-29 years with Graves' hyperthyroidism that later progressed to Graves' ophthalmopathy.

This chain joins TRBV4-2 and TRBJ2-2; D is uncertain. V gave up 0 bases and J gave up 3 bases, with 11 bases separating them. CDR1 and CDR2 (germline): LGHNA, YNFKEQ. The CDR3 consists of 16 residues. The CDR3 nucleotides are TGTGCCAGCAGCCAAGACCCTAGGATTGACACCGGGGAGCTGTTTTTT. The encoded protein is CASSQDPRIDTGELFF.

This clonotype was counted many times. V usage is TRBV18 and J usage is TRBJ1-2; 7 bases are shared with TRBD1. This CDR3 region has 15 residues. Trimming removed 2 bases from V and 2 bases from J; junction bases left unmatched: 5. Germline CDR1 is KGHSH and CDR2 is LQKENI. The CDR3 DNA follows: TGTGCCAGCTCACCAGGACCGACAGGGAACTATGGCTACACCTTC. Its protein product is CASSPGPTGNYGYTF.